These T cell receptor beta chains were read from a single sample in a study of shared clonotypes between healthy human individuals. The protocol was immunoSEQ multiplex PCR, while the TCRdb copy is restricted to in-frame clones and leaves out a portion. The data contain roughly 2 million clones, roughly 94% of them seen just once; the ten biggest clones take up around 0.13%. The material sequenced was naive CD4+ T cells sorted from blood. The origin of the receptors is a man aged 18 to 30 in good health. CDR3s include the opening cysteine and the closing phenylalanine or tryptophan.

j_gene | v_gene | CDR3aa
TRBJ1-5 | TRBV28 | CASSLGQGAHQPQHF
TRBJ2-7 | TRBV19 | CATRDRTYEQYF
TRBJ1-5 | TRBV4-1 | CASSQGPGTRSNQPQHF
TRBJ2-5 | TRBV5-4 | CASSGGTQGETQYF
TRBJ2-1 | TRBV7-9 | CASMAGHNEQFF
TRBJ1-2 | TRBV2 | CASSEEVGGHGYTF
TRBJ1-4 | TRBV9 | CASNSDRGMGKLFF
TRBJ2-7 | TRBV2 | CASSWDGWEQYF
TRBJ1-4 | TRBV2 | CASSEDQATNEKLFF
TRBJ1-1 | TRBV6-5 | CASSLGRNTEAFF
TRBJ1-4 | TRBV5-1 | CASSFEGANEKLFF
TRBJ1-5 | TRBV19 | CASSARWGVRDQPQHF
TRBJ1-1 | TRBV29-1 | CSVFRNTEAFF
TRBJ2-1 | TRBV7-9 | CASSSGQGLTYNEQFF
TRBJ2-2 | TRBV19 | CASNRVAGELFF
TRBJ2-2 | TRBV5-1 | CASSLVGFTGELFF
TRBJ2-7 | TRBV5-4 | CASSRKDVPYEQYF
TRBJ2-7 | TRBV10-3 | CAISRTSGSFNEQYF
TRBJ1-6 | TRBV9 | CASSVDVGNSPLHF
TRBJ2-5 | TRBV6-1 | CASSELRETQYF
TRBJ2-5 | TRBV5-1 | CASSLLRGIQETQYF
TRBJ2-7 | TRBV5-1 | CASSFGGSYEQYF
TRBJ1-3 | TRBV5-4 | CASSLQGSGNTIYF
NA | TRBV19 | CASSRTTGTSASYEQYF
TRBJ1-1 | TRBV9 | CASSTSPESAEAFF
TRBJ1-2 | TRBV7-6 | CASSDGTGVDGYTF
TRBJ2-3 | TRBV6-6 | CASRQRLAGADTQYF